The rows below give T cell receptor beta chains drawn from one sample of a study of T cells in localized non-small cell lung cancer. Profiled with immunoSEQ multiplex PCR; TCRdb holds only in-frame clones, not every one. The sample lists 55,000 to 65,000 clones, around 90% seen once, with roughly a fifth in the top ten. The sample in question was peripheral blood, obtained before any cancer treatment. The receptors come from a man between 40 and 75 years old with stage I squamous cell lung carcinoma. Both conserved end residues are part of each CDR3. Clone size appears in some rows only: once, few, many, or a class for an expanded clone.

j_gene,v_gene,abundance,CDR3aa
TRBJ2-2,TRBV11-3,-,CASSLRPPGELFF
TRBJ2-1,TRBV7-2,-,CASSLKLREQFF
TRBJ1-2,TRBV11-2,-,CASSKPGDTYGYTF
TRBJ2-1,TRBV7-9,-,CASTPGAYNEQFF
TRBJ2-3,TRBV4-1,-,CASSQVEGDTQYF
TRBJ2-1,TRBV6-4,-,CASSATAGQGEQFF
TRBJ1-1,TRBV28,-,CASRDGTGSEAFF
TRBJ1-1,TRBV7-2,-,CASSSTPGVNTEAFF
TRBJ1-4,TRBV5-4,-,CASSPGGQPNEKLFF
TRBJ2-1,TRBV9,once,CASSVGTSGYNEQFF
TRBJ1-2,TRBV7-9,few,CASSPTRDSYGYTF
TRBJ1-1,TRBV18,-,CASSPGGFTEAFF
TRBJ2-2,TRBV11-1,-,CASSLDAGINTGELFF
TRBJ2-5,TRBV10-1,once,CASRRTGTKTQYF
TRBJ2-7,TRBV5-6,-,CASVNRDGPSVQYF
TRBJ2-3,TRBV30,-,CAWSVQTDTQYF
TRBJ1-1,TRBV19,-,CASSENTEAFF
TRBJ2-3,TRBV7-8,-,CASSVSGRADTQYF
TRBJ1-2,TRBV7-8,-,CASSPPAGNYGYTF
TRBJ1-3,TRBV7-7,-,CASSPTGRTGGDLLSGNTIYF
TRBJ1-1,TRBV6-5,-,CASRPPGQANTEAFF
TRBJ1-3,TRBV28,-,CASSFSSGNTIYF
TRBJ2-1,TRBV5-1,-,CASSLGTSGRGGRVWEQFF
TRBJ1-1,TRBV9,-,CASSPGGAGTEAFF
TRBJ2-7,TRBV15,-,CATSRGVEQGYEQYF
TRBJ2-7,TRBV7-9,-,CASSFTSGKGYEQYF
TRBJ2-7,TRBV30,-,CAWQRGPGTADYEQYF
TRBJ1-5,TRBV30,-,CAWSVGSAGNQPQHF
TRBJ2-1,TRBV30,-,CAWSVGGSNEQFF
TRBJ2-2,TRBV30,-,CAWRTSGRTGELFF
TRBJ1-1,TRBV9,-,CASSVDGGNGGEKGRKAFF
TRBJ1-3,TRBV6-5,-,CASSYGGAYSGNTIYF
TRBJ2-7,TRBV7-2,-,CASSLQLVSEQYF
TRBJ2-6,TRBV5-6,-,CASSLDRGAGANVLTF
TRBJ1-5,TRBV10-3,-,CAISEQGVNQPQHF
TRBJ2-3,TRBV4-1,-,CASSQGLAGITQYF
TRBJ1-2,TRBV5-5,-,CASSPTGTNDYGYTF
TRBJ1-5,TRBV23-1,-,CANPLWGQPQHF
TRBJ2-7,TRBV7-9,-,CASSLGTGAYEQYF
TRBJ2-1,TRBV5-1,-,CASNRGYNEQFF